This TCR beta chain comes out of a study of CD8+ T cells in alopecia areata. Whole-study context: Oral tofacitinib, 5 to 10 mg twice daily, was given in an open-label trial. The study gave tofacitinib for 6 to 18 months, then 6 months off drug. Study findings and constraints: Clonality was higher in lesional than normal scalp, especially in alopecia totalis/universalis.

The CDR3 spans 15 residues. Trimming pared 3 bases from V and 5 bases from J, leaving 16 bases between. CDR1 is MNHEY and CDR2 is SVGAGI in the germline V gene. Following RNA extraction, reverse transcription yielded cDNA that acted as the sequencing template. TCRdb keeps only in-frame clones here, not all; method: immunoSEQ multiplex PCR. The sample has about 200,000 clones, 57% seen once; the top ten hold approximately 0.5%. For this clone: As yet, its antigen is unknown.

The V and J genes are TRBV6-5 and TRBJ1-2, with a possible D match to TRBD1 (5 bases). The TCR was taken from a human donor with alopecia areata. The material was CD4+ T cells sorted from blood, obtained at week 0. The CDR3 reads CASSYLPDSTYGYTF. The CDR3 coding sequence is TGTGCCAGCAGTTATCTCCCTGACAGTACTTATGGCTACACCTTC.